This note documents a single T cell receptor (beta chain) sequence. As yet, its antigen is unknown. The data originate from a study of OX40 agonist ivuxolimab in advanced cancers. Study in general: Patients were around 83% male with ages roughly 23 to 90, mean about 54. Findings of the study overall: The expanded peripheral T cells' antigen specificity was not determined.

The method was immunoSEQ multiplex PCR; TCRdb's version includes in-frame clones alone and lacks a portion of them. This table holds 60,000 to 70,000 clones, 75% to 95% found once. People who had autoimmune disease history or systemic immunosuppression were excluded. Germline loops: CDR1 MNHEY, CDR2 SMNVEV (reference sequence). V lost 3 bases to trimming and J lost 3 bases, with 12 bases between them. The CDR3 loop spans 14 amino acids. The clonotype originates from an adult with an advanced solid tumor such as melanoma, head and neck, liver or kidney cancer. The chain couples TRBV27 to TRBJ2-7, with a weak D call TRBD1 (6 bases). Sequencing used CD4+ or CD8+ T cells sorted from blood, obtained in a trial of the OX40 agonist ivuxolimab. The CDR3 here is CASSFGQTDYEQYF. In DNA form, the CDR3 reads TGTGCCAGCAGTTTCGGACAGACAGACTACGAGCAGTACTTC.